This T cell receptor (beta chain) stems from a study of T cells after yellow fever vaccination. Study in general: For low cell numbers, libraries were made with SMART-Seq v4 Ultra Low Input. General study results and limits: Reappearing after the booster were most of the clones from primary vaccination (roughly 95% CD4, roughly 86% CD8).

TCRdb re-called the 5' RACE reads through MiXCR, storing one row per CDR3 protein. The repertoire consists of 300,000 or so distinct CDR3 sequences, with around 7% occurring once and the leading ten covering 15% to 20%. Comment on this clonotype: The antigen is undetermined.

Germline values: CDR1 MDHEN, CDR2 SYDVKM. The V gene end was trimmed by 7 bases and the J gene end by 6 bases; junction bases not matched to a gene: 9. The CDR3 loop spans 15 amino acids. This chain links TRBV28 with TRBJ2-2; 9 positions agree with TRBD2. The source material was PBMCs, sampled around 45 days after the first yellow fever vaccination. This clonotype originated in a man younger than 35 who received the YFV17D yellow fever vaccine. In DNA, the CDR3 is TGTGCCAGCACGGCTAATAGCGGGGGCTCCGGGGAGCTGTTTTTT. Translating it yields CASTANSGGSGELFF.